This TCR beta chain was sequenced for a study of T cell responses to AZD1222 COVID-19 vaccine. Overall study findings and caveats: There were repertoire samples only from the period after the peak T cell response. At study baseline, merely several AZD1222 recipients were seropositive. Most donors were white British, females outnumbered males, and clonal diversity was possibly underestimated. Breadth and depth of Spike-specific TCRs rose after two AZD1222 doses.

Using immunoSEQ multiplex PCR, the repertoire was profiled, and TCRdb retains in-frame clones only, with some absent. The sample contains 95,000 to 110,000 clones, about 93% of which appear only once. Looked up from germline, CDR1 is SGHDN and CDR2 is FVKESK. V was cut by 4 bases and J by 5 bases, with 18 bases left in between. The CDR3 is made up of 16 amino acids. As to this clone: What it recognizes is unknown.

The chain is built from TRBV14 and TRBJ2-1; D is unclear. This receptor was identified in an adult who received the AZD1222 COVID-19 vaccine. The sequenced sample was peripheral blood, obtained 28 days after the second AZD1222 dose. The chain's CDR3 is CASSRTGLGSDNEQFF. DNA for the CDR3: TGTGCCAGCAGCCGCACCGGTTTAGGGTCGGACAATGAGCAGTTCTTC. The whole variable domain, remainder taken from reference TRBV14 and TRBJ2-1, is EAGVTQFPSHSVIEKGQTVTLRCDPISGHDNLYWYRRVMGKEIKFLLHFVKESKQDESGMPNNRFLAERTGGTYSTLKVQPAELEDSGVYFCASSRTGLGSDNEQFFGPGTRLTVL.